This T cell receptor (beta chain) stems from a study of blood T cell repertoires in COVID-19. Study summary: The study drew acute and convalescent COVID-19 samples from the United States, Italy and Spain.

The trim removed 2 bases at V and 6 bases at J, leaving 4 bases unmatched. Germline CDR1 and CDR2: MDHEN and SYDVKM. This CDR3 is 14 amino acids long. This clone was counted a single time. Profiling relied on immunoSEQ multiplex PCR, and the TCRdb table lists in-frame clones only, not all of them. The data show approximately 200,000 clones, approximately 84% seen once. Source material: peripheral blood. The V call is TRBV28, the J call TRBJ1-1, with 9 bases that match TRBD1. This clonotype was obtained from a woman aged 30 to 39 who had recovered from COVID-19. DNA for the CDR3: TGTGCCAGCAGTTTAGGGGACAGGGAGGCTGAAGCTTTCTTT. Translated: CASSLGDREAEAFF.